The next 16 T cell receptor beta chains were all read from a single sample in a study of CD8 T cells in ankylosing spondylitis. Study-wide results and limits: What seemed typical of ankylosing spondylitis blood was a TCR beta motif built from eight highly homologous variants.

The antigens for these receptors are not known. TCRdb re-derived calls from the 5' RACE reads in MiXCR, one entry per CDR3 protein. Counted here are some 700,000 distinct CDR3 sequences, about 20% occurring once; the ten biggest clones make up 15% to 20%. The sample was blood, either unsorted or a sorted T cell fraction (not recorded which). The receptors originated from a male donor with ankylosing spondylitis.

This clonotype was seen only a few times. This rearrangement joins TRBV7-9 to TRBJ2-5; no definite D call. The CDR3 sequence is 15 residues long. V lost 1 base and J lost 3, with 12 bases in between. The germline V gene has CDR1 SEHNR and CDR2 FQNEAQ (reference sequence). The CDR3 region has the DNA TGTGCCAGCAGCTTAGGTGGGGTCAGAGAAGAGACCCAGTACTTC. Protein product: CASSLGGVREETQYF. Looking up the rest from reference TRBV7-9 and TRBJ2-5 gives the full variable domain: DTGVSQNPRHKITKRGQNVTFRCDPISEHNRLYWYRQTLGQGPEFLTYFQNEAQLEKSRLLSDRFSAERPKGSFSTLEIQRTEQGDSAMYLCASSLGGVREETQYFGPGTRLLVL.

V and J are TRBV18 and TRBJ2-2; D unresolved. Germline V gives CDR1 KGHSH, CDR2 LQKENI. The ends were cut back, 3 bases at V and 0 bases at J, with 8 bases in the middle. The CDR3 spans 15 residues. The chain's CDR3 is CASSPSQPNTGELFF. The DNA of the CDR3 is TGTGCCAGCTCACCGTCACAGCCGAACACCGGGGAGCTGTTTTTT.

The J gene is TRBJ2-5, the V gene TRBV20-1, with D unclear. Trimming removed 2 bases at V and 5 bases at J, with 12 bases between. The CDR3 sequence is 13 residues long. Germline-derived CDR1 and CDR2 are DFQATT and SNEGSKA (reference sequence). CDR3 loop: CSARSWVGETQYF. As DNA, the CDR3 is TGCAGTGCTAGATCCTGGGTGGGGGAGACCCAGTACTTC.

CDR3 coding DNA: TGCAGCGTCGACTTGACTAGCGGGAACACCGGGGAGCTGTTTTTT. Amino acid sequence: CSVDLTSGNTGELFF. The V gene is TRBV29-1, the J gene TRBJ2-2; 9 bases map to TRBD2. Germline assignment: CDR1 SQVTM and CDR2 ANQGSEA. J was trimmed by 1 base and V by 6 bases; bases with no gene match: 6. The CDR3 has 15 residues.

This clonotype was counted a few times. The chain couples TRBV4-3 to TRBJ2-2; TRBD2 might be the D (6 bases). From germline, CDR1 is LGHNA and CDR2 YSLEER. Trimming took off 0 bases at V and 8 bases at J, with 13 bases between the two ends. CDR3 size: 15 residues. CDR3 sequence: CASSQDSDGRGELFF. In DNA, the CDR3 is TGCGCCAGCAGCCAAGATTCTGACGGGAGAGGGGAGCTGTTTTTT.

The chain uses TRBV20-1 and TRBJ2-7, with D possibly being TRBD2 (5 bases). This CDR3 is 11 amino acids long. Germline V gene data show CDR1 as DFQATT and CDR2 as SNEGSKA (reference sequence). For the CDR3, the DNA is TGCAGCTCGGGGTTGTCCTACGAGCAGTACTTC. Protein product: CSSGLSYEQYF.

This clonotype was counted a few times. V is TRBV20-1 and J is TRBJ1-2; TRBD1 matches at 7 bases. Germline lookup yields CDR1 DFQATT and CDR2 SNEGSKA (reference sequence). The CDR3 consists of 14 residues. Losses at the gene ends were 5 bases for V and 7 bases for J; bases not matched to a gene: 13. CDR3 coding DNA: TGCAGTGCTTATCTTAGACAGGGCCTTGCTGGCTACACCTTC. Protein product: CSAYLRQGLAGYTF.

This clonotype was detected many times. The CDR3 nucleotides are TGTGCCAGCAGTACTAGCCTCACAGATACGCAGTATTTT. Residues: CASSTSLTDTQYF. The chain links TRBV7-2 to TRBJ2-3, with D perhaps matching TRBD2 (6 bases). CDR1 is SGHTA, CDR2 FQGNSA, per germline. CDR3 length equals 13 residues. V was cut by 6 bases and J by 2 bases, with 9 bases left in between.

This chain joins TRBV12-3 or TRBV12-4 and TRBJ1-6, with D possibly matching TRBD1 (6 bases). The CDR3 runs to 15 residues. Between the trimmed V and J ends, which lost 3 bases and 3 bases, there was a span of 9 bases. CDR3 sequence reads: CASSFGGDYNSPLHF. CDR3 bases: TGTGCCAGCAGTTTCGGGGGCGACTATAATTCACCCCTCCACTTT.

V is TRBV20-1 and J is TRBJ1-4, with 8 positions matching TRBD1. Germline values: CDR1 DFQATT, CDR2 SNEGSKA (reference sequence). With 5 bases clipped from V and 0 bases from J, the junction kept 14 bases outside the gene matches. This CDR3 region has 18 residues. The CDR3 DNA follows: TGCAGTGCTTTGCCCCCACAGGGGGGAGTTGCAACTAATGAAAAACTGTTTTTT. Translated, it gives CSALPPQGGVATNEKLFF.

The chain links TRBV29-1 to TRBJ2-2; unclear D gene. The germline gives CDR1 SQVTM, CDR2 ANQGSEA. The V end was cut by 6 bases, the J end by 7 bases, with 9 bases between. The CDR3 has 11 amino acids. CDR3 region: CSVVSGGELFF. As DNA, the CDR3 is TGCAGCGTCGTTTCGGGCGGGGAGCTGTTTTTT.

The chain is built from TRBV6-2 or TRBV6-3 and TRBJ2-1; the D gene is possibly TRBD2 (6 bases). The CDR3 runs 15 residues. Per germline, CDR1 MNHEY and CDR2 SVGEGT. With 5 bases removed from V and 0 bases from J, the gap between germline ends came to 11 bases. This CDR3 reads CASSGEELSYNEQFF. The CDR3 nucleotides read TGTGCCAGCAGTGGGGAGGAACTCTCCTACAATGAGCAGTTCTTC.

The chain has TRBV7-9 and TRBJ2-3, with TRBD2 matching over 8 bases. The CDR3 spans 16 residues. J gave up 4 bases and V 8 bases, and 14 bases lay outside the gene matches. Germline lookup yields CDR1 SEHNR and CDR2 FQNEAQ (reference sequence). CDR3 DNA: TGTGCCAGCCGACCAAGCGGGAGAGACGCCGCAGATACGCAGTATTTT. Translation: CASRPSGRDAADTQYF.

This clonotype was counted only a few times. This rearrangement joins TRBV24-1 to TRBJ2-1, with 11 bases matching TRBD2. In germline, CDR1 is KGHDR, CDR2 SFDVKD. After removal of 1 base from V and 7 bases from J, the junction contained 8 bases not matched to a gene. The CDR3 covers 17 residues. CDR3 nucleotides: TGTGCCACCAGTGATTTTGCCACTAGCGGGAGAAAGAATGAGCAGTTCTTC. This encodes CATSDFATSGRKNEQFF.

J is TRBJ1-2 and V is TRBV29-1; D is perhaps TRBD1 (5 bases). This CDR3 has 16 residues. Trimming took 0 bases from V and 5 from J, leaving 19 bases between them. From germline, CDR1 is SQVTM and CDR2 ANQGSEA. The CDR3 nucleotides read TGCAGCGTTGAAGATCTTTGGGGGGGGGTTGGTTATGGCTACACCTTC. Translating it yields CSVEDLWGGVGYGYTF.

The chain uses TRBV6-5 and TRBJ2-5, with TRBD2 as a possible D gene (6 bases). Germline V gene lookup returns CDR1 MNHEY and CDR2 SVGAGI. V lost 1 base and J 4 bases, leaving 13 bases between the germline ends. This CDR3 has 15 amino acids. The CDR3 DNA sequence: TGTGCCAGCAGTTACTTCGGGGAGGACGGAGAGACCCAGTACTTC. Protein sequence: CASSYFGEDGETQYF.